Presented here are 10 T cell receptor beta chains from one specimen sequenced in a study of T cell responses to AZD1222 COVID-19 vaccine. Produced via immunoSEQ multiplex PCR; TCRdb's table is partial and in-frame only. Among tens of thousands of clones, 65% to 85% were seen once, and the ten largest hold approximately 22%. The material sequenced was peripheral blood, taken on day 0 of AZD1222 vaccination. The source of these receptors is an adult in good health.

The V and J genes are TRBV10-2 and TRBJ2-3; TRBD1 matches 7 bases. The junction had 7 bases not matched to a gene; V was cut back by 5 bases and J by 2 bases. The germline gives CDR1 WSHSY, CDR2 SAAADI. CDR3 length: 15 residues. CDR3 DNA: TGCGCCAGCAGTCCCGGGACAGTGCCCACAGATACGCAGTATTTT. Translated: CASSPGTVPTDTQYF.

V usage is TRBV19 and J usage is TRBJ2-2; 7 bases align to TRBD2. Germline loops: CDR1 LNHDA, CDR2 SQIVND (reference sequence). CDR3 size: 14 residues. Trimming removed 6 bases from V and 7 bases from J; junction bases left unmatched: 8. CDR3 loop: CASRGLVVGGELFF. CDR3 in DNA: TGTGCCAGTAGAGGACTAGTGGTAGGCGGGGAGCTGTTTTTT.

This clone has just one count. CDR3 sequence: CATGGRGYGTDTQYF. The CDR3 nucleotides read TGTGCCACCGGGGGACGGGGGTACGGGACAGATACGCAGTATTTT. The chain recombines TRBV15 with TRBJ2-3; possible D gene TRBD2, 6 bases. The CDR3 runs to 15 residues. Trimming took off 8 bases at V and 3 bases at J, with 18 bases between the two ends. Germline V gives CDR1 LNHNV, CDR2 YYDKDF (reference sequence).

The chain has TRBV23-1 and TRBJ1-2; TRBD1 agrees at 8 bases. TRBV23-1 has ORF status, its function being uncertain. V gave up 4 bases and J gave up 1 base; unmatched junction bases: 2. The CDR3 is 14 residues long. CDR3 DNA sequence: TGCGCCAGCAGTCTCGGACAGGGTAACTATGGCTACACCTTC. Translation: CASSLGQGNYGYTF.

The J gene is TRBJ1-6, the V gene TRBV25-1; no definite D call. Trimming took off 1 base at V and 7 bases at J, with 8 bases between the two ends. This CDR3 has 14 residues. CDR1 and CDR2 from the germline V gene are MGHDK and SYGVNS. The CDR3 spells CASSESPNNSPLHF. Here the CDR3 DNA reads TGTGCCAGCAGTGAATCGCCGAACAATTCACCCCTCCACTTT.

The chain joins TRBV6-5 to TRBJ2-2, with a possible D match to TRBD2 (6 bases). The CDR3 runs to 15 residues. Trimming shortened V by 5 bases and J by 4 bases, and 14 bases separated the two germline ends. The germline gives CDR1 MNHEY, CDR2 SVGAGI. The CDR3 is CASSPDYLATGELFF. In nucleotides, the CDR3 is TGTGCCAGCAGTCCGGACTATCTTGCCACCGGGGAGCTGTTTTTT.

This rearrangement joins TRBV6-5 to TRBJ2-5; unclear D gene. CDR3 length equals 14 residues. V lost 5 bases, J lost 2 bases, and 12 bases lay in between. Germline V CDR1 and CDR2: MNHEY, SVGAGI. CDR3 sequence reads: CASSPEDEQETQYF. The CDR3 coding sequence is TGTGCCAGCAGTCCTGAGGACGAACAAGAGACCCAGTACTTC.

The V gene is TRBV5-1, the J gene TRBJ1-1; D gene uncertain. CDR3 length equals 14 residues. Germline CDR1 is SGHRS and CDR2 is YFSETQ. Trimming took off 2 bases at V and 8 bases at J, with 16 bases between the two ends. The CDR3 nucleotides read TGCGCCAGCAGCTTCTCTCGCCAGCTGGACGAAGCTTTCTTT. This gives the protein CASSFSRQLDEAFF. Full variable domain (missing parts from reference TRBV5-1 and TRBJ1-1): KAGVTQTPRYLIKTRGQQVTLSCSPISGHRSVSWYQQTPGQGLQFLFEYFSETQRNKGNFPGRFSGRQFSNSRSEMNVSTLELGDSALYLCASSFSRQLDEAFFGQGTRLTVV.

This clone came up once. This rearrangement joins TRBV5-4 to TRBJ1-1; no reliable D call. Germline assignment: CDR1 SGHNT and CDR2 YYREEE (reference sequence). Trimming cost V 1 base and J 1 base, with 5 bases left between them. CDR3 length: 13 amino acids. The CDR3 protein is CASSLLSNTEAFF. For the CDR3, the DNA is TGTGCCAGCAGCTTGCTCTCGAACACTGAAGCTTTCTTT.

The chain carries TRBV2 and TRBJ2-7; TRBD2 agrees at 7 bases. V lost 4 bases, J lost 7 bases, and 10 bases stayed unmatched. The CDR3 totals 14 residues. Germline CDR1 is SNHLY and CDR2 is FYNNEI. CDR3 nucleotides: TGTGCCAGCAGTGTTTGGAATGGGGGGGGAGAGCAGTACTTC. This sequence encodes CASSVWNGGGEQYF.